The 15 T cell receptor beta chains reported below all come from one sample, sequenced in a study of cytotoxic CD8 clonotypes in ibrutinib-treated CLL. The table came from immunoSEQ multiplex PCR; TCRdb's copy has only in-frame clones and leaves some out. The sample comprises about 50,000 clones, around 60% of which are singletons, and about 29% rests with the top ten. The source material was PBMCs, sampled after 24 months of ibrutinib treatment. These receptors all stem from a human donor with chronic lymphocytic leukemia.

The rearrangement uses TRBV5-1 and TRBJ1-1; D is perhaps TRBD1 (5 bases). CDR3 length: 14 residues. The V end lost 6 bases, the J end lost 1 base, and 13 bases lay between the germline ends. CDR1 and CDR2 from the germline V gene are SGHRS and YFSETQ. The CDR3 coding sequence is TGCGCCAGCACCTCGGGGGTTGAGAACACTGAAGCTTTCTTT. Translating gives CASTSGVENTEAFF. The variable domain in full, completed from reference TRBV5-1 and TRBJ1-1, reads KAGVTQTPRYLIKTRGQQVTLSCSPISGHRSVSWYQQTPGQGLQFLFEYFSETQRNKGNFPGRFSGRQFSNSRSEMNVSTLELGDSALYLCASTSGVENTEAFFGQGTRLTVV.

The rearrangement links TRBV4-2 to TRBJ2-5; D is unclear. The CDR3 length is 15 residues. Trimming took 0 bases from V and 1 from J, leaving 9 bases between them. In germline, CDR1 is LGHNA, CDR2 YNFKEQ. The CDR3 DNA follows: TGTGCCAGCAGCCAAGATCTACAGTCCCAAGAGACCCAGTACTTC. Residues: CASSQDLQSQETQYF.

This clone appeared once. The V gene is TRBV5-1, the J gene TRBJ1-1; the D is unclear. Trimming removed 1 base at V and 0 bases at J, with 10 bases between. Germline CDR1 reads SGHRS; CDR2 reads YFSETQ. CDR3 size: 15 residues. The CDR3 region has the DNA TGCGCCAGCAGCTTGTCGCCCGCTTTGAACACTGAAGCTTTCTTT. It encodes CASSLSPALNTEAFF.

The rearrangement joins TRBV5-6 to TRBJ1-2, with 8 bases identical to TRBD1. The V gene's germline CDR1 is SGHDT and CDR2 YYEEEE. After removal of 2 bases from V and 7 bases from J, the junction contained 7 bases not matched to a gene. This CDR3 is built from 14 residues. The CDR3 protein is CASSFSGQGFGYTF. The CDR3 DNA is TGTGCCAGCAGCTTTAGTGGACAGGGCTTTGGCTACACCTTC.

CDR3 amino acids: CASSRMGGAEAFF. The CDR3 region has the DNA TGTGCCAGCAGCCGCATGGGGGGGGCTGAAGCTTTCTTT. V and J are TRBV11-1 and TRBJ1-1; D may be TRBD1 (5 bases). Trimming removed 5 bases from V and 6 bases from J, with 13 bases in between. Germline CDR1 reads SGHAT; CDR2 reads FQDESV (reference sequence). The CDR3 consists of 13 residues.

V usage is TRBV25-1 and J usage is TRBJ1-1, with 8 nucleotides matching TRBD1. The V segment lost 7 bases and the J segment 4 bases; nucleotides outside the gene matches: 8. Germline CDR1 reads MGHDK; CDR2 reads SYGVNS. The CDR3 spans 14 residues. DNA of the CDR3: TGTGCCAGCACGGACAGGGCCCTGGGCACTGAAGCTTTCTTT. It translates to CASTDRALGTEAFF.

Concerning this clone: Other nucleotide sequences from this sample produce the same CDR3. The chain employs TRBV5-1 and TRBJ1-1, with a tentative D call TRBD1 (6 bases). The V gene's germline CDR1 is SGHRS and CDR2 YFSETQ. This CDR3 region has 14 residues. V shed 3 bases and J shed 0 bases, with 9 bases lying between them. Written as DNA, the CDR3 is TGCGCCAGCAGCTCCGGACAGATGAACACTGAAGCTTTCTTT. The encoded protein is CASSSGQMNTEAFF.

The chain has TRBV5-1 and TRBJ1-1; D is unresolved. Germline values: CDR1 SGHRS, CDR2 YFSETQ. Trimming removed 2 bases at V and 1 base at J, with 15 bases between. The CDR3 runs to 16 residues. CDR3 in DNA: TGCGCCAGCAGCTTTGGGCTACCCGGAGAGAACACTGAAGCTTTCTTT. Translation gives CASSFGLPGENTEAFF.

V is TRBV5-1 and J is TRBJ2-3, with a weak D call TRBD2 (5 bases). The CDR3 sequence is 13 residues long. The V gene lost 5 bases and the J gene lost 5 bases, with 12 bases spanning the gap. Germline CDR1 and CDR2: SGHRS and YFSETQ. CDR3 sequence (DNA): TGCGCCAGCAGGATCCTAGCCGAAGATACGCAGTATTTT. Protein product: CASRILAEDTQYF.

This rearrangement joins TRBV7-6 to TRBJ1-1; D call uncertain. V gave up 5 bases and J gave up 1 base, with 11 bases separating them. The CDR3 runs to 14 residues. The germline V gene encodes CDR1 SGHVS and CDR2 FNYEAQ. CDR3 protein: CASSPFAENTEAFF. The CDR3 DNA is TGTGCCAGCAGCCCCTTCGCGGAGAACACTGAAGCTTTCTTT.

The genes are TRBV7-6 and TRBJ1-1; the D gene is possibly TRBD1 (5 bases). This CDR3 comprises 15 residues. Trimming cost V 5 bases and J 6 bases, with 19 bases left between them. The germline V gene encodes CDR1 SGHVS and CDR2 FNYEAQ. The CDR3, as DNA: TGTGCCAGCAGCCTTGACCCAGGGTTTAGGTCTGAAGCTTTCTTT. Its protein product is CASSLDPGFRSEAFF.

Only a few counts were recorded for this clone. The chain employs TRBV19 and TRBJ2-2; D is possibly TRBD1 (5 bases). The germline V gene encodes CDR1 LNHDA and CDR2 SQIVND (reference sequence). Trimming removed 7 bases from V and 1 base from J, with 19 bases in between. This CDR3 has 17 residues. The CDR3: CASISPFGAMNTGELFF. CDR3 DNA: TGTGCCAGTATCTCCCCTTTTGGGGCGATGAACACCGGGGAGCTGTTTTTT.

Details on this clone: Other DNA sequences in the sample encode the same CDR3. V usage is TRBV11-3 and J usage is TRBJ2-2; D might be TRBD2 (6 bases). The CDR3 covers 15 residues. Trimming pared 5 bases from V and 0 bases from J, leaving 10 bases between. CDR1 and CDR2 (germline): SGHNT, YENEEA. The CDR3 DNA follows: TGTGCCAGCAGCCCCCGGGGGTCGAACACCGGGGAGCTGTTTTTT. Encoded protein: CASSPRGSNTGELFF.

The V and J genes are TRBV2 and TRBJ2-7; D uncertain. The germline V and J ends were trimmed by 6 bases and 2 bases, with 8 bases remaining between them. This CDR3 is built from 12 residues. CDR1 and CDR2 from the germline V gene are SNHLY and FYNNEI. CDR3 sequence: CASSMTTYEQYF. CDR3 DNA sequence: TGTGCCAGCAGCATGACCACCTACGAGCAGTACTTC.

The chain links TRBV5-6 to TRBJ1-2; 12 nucleotides align to TRBD1. The V gene end was trimmed by 6 bases and the J gene end by 7 bases; junction bases not matched to a gene: 7. This CDR3 is 14 amino acids long. Looked up from germline, CDR1 is SGHDT and CDR2 is YYEEEE. The CDR3 DNA sequence: TGTGCCAGCAAGTCGGGACAGGGGGCGGGTGGCTACACCTTC. This encodes CASKSGQGAGGYTF.